The entry below describes one TCR beta chain. The sample is drawn from a study of shared clonotypes between healthy human individuals. The data were produced by immunoSEQ multiplex PCR, yet TCRdb's version contains in-frame clones alone and is incomplete. The sample holds over a million clones; about 80% are singletons and the top ten take roughly 0.62%. CDR1 SGHTA and CDR2 FQGNSA come from the germline V gene. Trimming stripped 2 bases from V and 1 base from J, with 14 bases between. The CDR3 is 17 residues long. A split of CD4+ cells into CD45RA+ naive and CD45RA-negative memory subsets was performed.

Source material: memory CD4+ T cells from PBMCs. Subset given: CD45RA-negative fraction. This rearrangement joins TRBV7-2 to TRBJ2-2, with D tentatively TRBD1 or TRBD2 (5 bases each). This TCR derives from a man between 18 and 29 years old in good health. Some clones in this sample may be carry-over from other donors' samples. CDR3 amino acids: CASSLWGRGRNTGELFF. The CDR3 DNA sequence: TGTGCCAGCAGCTTATGGGGTCGGGGCCGGAACACCGGGGAGCTGTTTTTT.